These 8 T cell receptor beta chains originate from one sample sequenced in a study of cytomegalovirus exposure and HLA in healthy donors. The data were produced by immunoSEQ multiplex PCR, yet TCRdb's version contains in-frame clones alone and is incomplete. The sample holds about 160,000 clones, 86% seen once. The sample consisted of PBMCs. The receptor set was obtained from a woman aged 25-40 years in good health and CMV-seronegative.

This clone was seen just once. V gene TRBV29-1 combines with J gene TRBJ2-7; TRBD1 aligns across 12 bases. V lost 1 base, J lost 6 bases, and 7 bases stayed unmatched. In germline, CDR1 is SQVTM, CDR2 ANQGSEA. The CDR3 consists of 15 residues. CDR3 region: CSVEGPGQGAREQYF. The CDR3 DNA is TGCAGCGTTGAAGGCCCGGGACAGGGGGCGCGCGAGCAGTACTTC.

The chain uses TRBV29-1 and TRBJ2-1; the match to TRBD2 covers 9 bases. Trimming at V came to 1 base and at J to 5 bases, leaving 9 bases not matched to a gene. CDR1 and CDR2 (germline): SQVTM, ANQGSEA. The CDR3 runs 16 residues. CDR3 residues: CSVEGLAGRPHNEQFF. The CDR3 region has the DNA TGCAGCGTTGAAGGGCTAGCGGGACGGCCCCACAATGAGCAGTTCTTC.

This chain joins TRBV6-6 and TRBJ1-2; D perhaps matches TRBD1 (5 bases). The germline V gene has CDR1 MNHNY and CDR2 SVGAGI (reference sequence). V lost 7 bases, J lost 0 bases, and 12 bases lay in between. CDR3 length equals 14 residues. The CDR3 loop is CASTGGGANYGYTF. The CDR3 bases are TGTGCCAGCACGGGGGGGGGAGCTAACTATGGCTACACCTTC.

This chain joins TRBV5-1 and TRBJ2-7; D is ambiguous. Trimming left V 0 bases short and J 3 bases short, with 4 bases between. The germline gives CDR1 SGHRS, CDR2 YFSETQ. The CDR3 loop spans 12 amino acids. The CDR3 sequence: CASSLDHYEQYF. The CDR3 nucleotides read TGCGCCAGCAGCTTGGACCACTACGAGCAGTACTTC.

J is TRBJ1-5 and V is TRBV7-2; D is ambiguous. Between the trimmed V and J ends, which lost 1 base and 5 bases, there was a span of 6 bases. CDR3 length equals 13 residues. Germline V CDR1 and CDR2: SGHTA, FQGNSA. As DNA, the CDR3 is TGTGCCAGCAGCTTAGTCGAGGATCAGCCCCAGCATTTT. Protein product: CASSLVEDQPQHF.

CDR3 loop: CASSLSGPNYGYTF. Written as DNA, the CDR3 is TGTGCCAGCAGTTTATCAGGGCCTAACTATGGCTACACCTTC. This sequence joins TRBV6-5 and TRBJ1-2, with a weak D call TRBD1 (5 bases). This CDR3 comprises 14 residues. In germline, CDR1 is MNHEY, CDR2 SVGAGI. V was clipped by 4 bases and J by 0 bases, with 9 bases between them.

The J gene is TRBJ2-7, the V gene TRBV15; tentatively, D is TRBD2 (5 bases). CDR1 is LNHNV and CDR2 is YYDKDF in the germline V gene (reference sequence). The V end was cut by 0 bases, the J end by 1 base, with 19 bases between. The CDR3 spans 18 residues. For the CDR3, the DNA is TGTGCCACCAGCAGAGATAGTTCGGGGAGCTCGTGGTCCTACGAGCAGTACTTC. This gives the protein CATSRDSSGSSWSYEQYF.

This sequence joins TRBV29-1 and TRBJ1-2; 12 bases are shared with TRBD1. Per germline, CDR1 SQVTM and CDR2 ANQGSEA. The CDR3 runs 17 residues. Losses at the gene ends were 3 bases for V and 8 bases for J; bases not matched to a gene: 16. The CDR3 here is CSVEVPGTGGWGRGYTF. CDR3 in DNA: TGCAGCGTTGAGGTCCCCGGGACAGGGGGCTGGGGTCGGGGCTACACCTTC.